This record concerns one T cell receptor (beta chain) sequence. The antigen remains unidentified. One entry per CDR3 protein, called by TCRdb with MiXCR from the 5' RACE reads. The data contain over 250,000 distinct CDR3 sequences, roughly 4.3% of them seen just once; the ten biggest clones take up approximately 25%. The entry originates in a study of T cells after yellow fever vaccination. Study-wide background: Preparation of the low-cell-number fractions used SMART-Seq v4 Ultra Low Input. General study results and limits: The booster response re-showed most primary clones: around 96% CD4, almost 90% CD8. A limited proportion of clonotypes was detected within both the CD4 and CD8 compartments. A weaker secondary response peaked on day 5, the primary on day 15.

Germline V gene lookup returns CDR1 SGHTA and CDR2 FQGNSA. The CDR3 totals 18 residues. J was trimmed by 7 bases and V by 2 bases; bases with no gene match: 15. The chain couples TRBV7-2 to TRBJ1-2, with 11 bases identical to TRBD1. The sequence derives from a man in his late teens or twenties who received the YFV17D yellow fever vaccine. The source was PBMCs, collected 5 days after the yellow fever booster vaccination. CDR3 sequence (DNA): TGTGCCAGCAGCTTAAATGCCTTAAGTGGACAGGGGGCTCTTGGCTACACCTTC. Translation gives CASSLNALSGQGALGYTF.